This is a list of T cell receptor beta chains from one sample in a study of T-cell memory formation after mild COVID-19. Each CDR3 protein gets one entry after TCRdb re-called the 5' RACE reads with MiXCR. There are fewer than 350,000 distinct CDR3 sequences in the sample; 7% to 10% occur only once, and less than 25% lies in the top ten. Sequenced: PBMCs or a T cell subset sorted from them (not recorded which). The receptors here all came from a man younger than 30 who had mild COVID-19 (a few samples of this study predate the infection). Cell type and time point are not known. CDR3s include the opening cysteine and the closing phenylalanine or tryptophan. D genes are given only for firm matches. Expanded clones are given a class, and other clones once, few, many or no size at all.

cdr3_length j_call d_call v_call clone_size cdr3_aa cdr3_nt
14 TRBJ1-1 NA TRBV5-1 NA CASSYKPDIGQAFF TGCGCCAGCAGCTACAAGCCGGACATCGGACAAGCTTTCTTT
15 TRBJ2-1 NA TRBV18 few CASSPPRQGYNEQFF TGTGCCAGCTCACCCCCGAGGCAGGGGTACAATGAGCAGTTCTTC
19 TRBJ1-6 NA TRBV5-4 few CASSLKTGSQSSYNSPLHF TGTGCCAGCAGCCTGAAAACAGGGTCACAGAGCTCCTATAATTCACCCCTCCACTTT
13 TRBJ1-3 NA TRBV7-9 few CASSRGSGNTIYF TGTGCCAGCAGTAGGGGCTCTGGAAACACCATATATTTT
13 TRBJ2-5 NA TRBV20-1 NA CSASDSKQETQYF TGCAGTGCTAGTGACAGCAAACAAGAGACCCAGTACTTC
16 TRBJ2-1 TRBD1 TRBV11-2 NA CASSSTGTDELDEQFF TGTGCCAGCAGCTCTACCGGGACAGATGAACTTGATGAGCAGTTCTTC
15 TRBJ2-1 NA TRBV5-6 many CASSRRGSYHNEQFF TGTGCCAGCAGCCGACGGGGGAGCTATCACAATGAGCAGTTCTTC
18 TRBJ1-6 TRBD1 TRBV11-2 NA CASSLVFGQGDYNSPLHF TGTGCCAGCAGCTTAGTTTTTGGACAGGGTGATTATAATTCACCCCTCCACTTT
12 TRBJ1-5 NA TRBV29-1 few CSVGTSNQPQHF TGCAGCGTTGGTACTAGCAATCAGCCCCAGCATTTT
16 TRBJ2-3 TRBD2 TRBV18 NA CASSPWSSGGTDTQYF TGTGCCAGCTCACCATGGTCTAGCGGGGGCACAGATACGCAGTATTTT
14 TRBJ1-5 TRBD1 TRBV10-3 NA CAIDDRGSNQPQHF TGTGCCATCGATGACAGGGGTAGCAATCAGCCCCAGCATTTT
15 TRBJ2-3 NA TRBV5-1 few CASSLGGSGADTQYF TGCGCCAGCAGCTTGGGCGGGTCGGGGGCAGATACGCAGTATTTT
15 TRBJ1-2 NA TRBV5-6 few CASSGVDRDRGGYTF TGTGCCAGCAGCGGGGTAGACCGGGACCGAGGGGGCTACACCTTC
12 TRBJ2-5 TRBD1 TRBV29-1 NA CSFEPGGETQYF TGCAGCTTTGAGCCAGGGGGAGAGACCCAGTACTTC
12 TRBJ1-1 NA TRBV30 NA CAWTGRHTEAFF TGTGCCTGGACGGGTAGACACACTGAAGCTTTCTTT
13 TRBJ2-3 NA TRBV3-1 few CASSPLSRDTQYF TGTGCCAGCAGCCCGTTGTCAAGGGATACGCAGTATTTT
15 TRBJ2-2 TRBD2 TRBV12-3/TRBV12-4 NA CASSPSGGAAGELFF TGTGCCAGCAGTCCGAGCGGGGGGGCTGCCGGGGAGCTGTTTTTT
16 TRBJ1-1 NA TRBV7-2 few CASSYTIWGQSGEAFF TGTGCCAGCAGCTATACCATCTGGGGGCAGAGCGGTGAAGCTTTCTTT
11 TRBJ2-1 TRBD1 TRBV29-1 NA CSETGGDGQFF TGCAGCGAAACAGGGGGCGATGGGCAGTTCTTC
15 TRBJ1-6 NA TRBV15 NA CATSRGLDPPGALHF TGTGCCACCAGCAGAGGGTTGGACCCGCCGGGAGCCCTCCACTTT